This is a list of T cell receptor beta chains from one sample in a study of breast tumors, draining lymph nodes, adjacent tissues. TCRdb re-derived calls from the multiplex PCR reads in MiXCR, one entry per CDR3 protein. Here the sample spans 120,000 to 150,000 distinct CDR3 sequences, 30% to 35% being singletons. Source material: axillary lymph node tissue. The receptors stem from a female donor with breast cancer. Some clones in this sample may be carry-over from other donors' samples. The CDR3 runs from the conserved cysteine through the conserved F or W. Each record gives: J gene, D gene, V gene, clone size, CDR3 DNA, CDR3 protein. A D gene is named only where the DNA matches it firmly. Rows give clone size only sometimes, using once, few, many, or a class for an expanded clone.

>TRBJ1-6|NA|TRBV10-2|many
TGCGCCAGCGAAGACAGTAATAATTCACCCCTCCACTTT
CASEDSNNSPLHF
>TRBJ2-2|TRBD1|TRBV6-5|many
TGTGCAATACAGGGGAGCACCGGGGAGCTGTTTTTT
CAIQGSTGELFF
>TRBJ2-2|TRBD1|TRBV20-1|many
TGCAGTGCTAGGACAGGGGGAAGCGGGGAGCTGTTTTTT
CSARTGGSGELFF
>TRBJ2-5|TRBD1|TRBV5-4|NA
TGTGCCAGCAGCCGAGGACAGGGAAGGGAGACCCAGTACTTC
CASSRGQGRETQYF
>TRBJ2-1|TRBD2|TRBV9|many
TGTGCCAGCAGCCTCACGCGCACTAGCGGCTACAATGAGCAGTTCTTC
CASSLTRTSGYNEQFF
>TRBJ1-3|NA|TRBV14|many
TGTGCCAGCAGTTTCACATACTCTGGAAACACCATATATTTT
CASSFTYSGNTIYF
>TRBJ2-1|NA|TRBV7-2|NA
TGTGCCAGCAGCTCTAGGACACCTTCAGGGAGTAGTGAGCAGTTCTTC
CASSSRTPSGSSEQFF
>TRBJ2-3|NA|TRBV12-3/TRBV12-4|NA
TGTGCCAGCAGCCAGGTCCCTGGGGGGAGCACAGATACGCAGTATTTT
CASSQVPGGSTDTQYF
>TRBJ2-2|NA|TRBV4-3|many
TGCGCCAGTTCGAGTGGCAGTGTACTCACCGGGGAGCTGTTTTTT
CASSSGSVLTGELFF
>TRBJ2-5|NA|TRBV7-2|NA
TGTGCCAGCAGCTTAGCGGGGGTTGGGGAGGAGACCCAGTACTTC
CASSLAGVGEETQYF
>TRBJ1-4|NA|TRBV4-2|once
TGTGCCAGCAGCACGACGGAGGGGACGCATAATGAAAAACTGTTTTTT
CASSTTEGTHNEKLFF
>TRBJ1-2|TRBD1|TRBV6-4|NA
TGTGCCAGCAGTCCCTCCGCGGGACAGGGGAACTATGGCTACACCTTC
CASSPSAGQGNYGYTF
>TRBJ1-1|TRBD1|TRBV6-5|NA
TGTGCCAGCAGTTACACCGGACAGGGAATCACTGAAGCTTTCTTT
CASSYTGQGITEAFF
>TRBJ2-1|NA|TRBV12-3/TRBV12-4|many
TGTGCCAGCAGTTTTATCGGGGCCCAGAGCTCCGAGCAGTTCTTC
CASSFIGAQSSEQFF
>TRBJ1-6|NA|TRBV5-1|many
TGCGCCAGCAGCATGGGCCGAGATAATTCACCCCTCCACTTT
CASSMGRDNSPLHF
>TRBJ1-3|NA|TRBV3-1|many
TGTGCCAGCAGCCAAGGGCGTGCGCAAGGAAACACCATATATTTT
CASSQGRAQGNTIYF
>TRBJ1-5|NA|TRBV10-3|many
TGTGCCATCAGTGCCCCGAGACAGCGGGCTCAGCCCCAGCATTTT
CAISAPRQRAQPQHF
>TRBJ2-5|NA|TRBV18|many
TGTGCCAGCTCACCACGAGGGCAAGAGACCCAGTACTTC
CASSPRGQETQYF
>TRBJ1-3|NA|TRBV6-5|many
TGTGCCAGCAGTCCGCGGGCGGGGCGTTATGGAGACACCATATATTTT
CASSPRAGRYGDTIYF
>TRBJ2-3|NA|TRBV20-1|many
TGCAGTGCCTGGGGGGCCACAGATACGCAGTATTTT
CSAWGATDTQYF
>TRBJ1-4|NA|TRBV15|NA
TGTGCCACCAGCAGAGATTGGGGTACTAATGAAAAACTGTTTTTT
CATSRDWGTNEKLFF
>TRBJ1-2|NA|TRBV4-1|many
TGCGCCAGCAGCCAAGATCGCGGGAGTAGCCACTATGGCTACACCTTC
CASSQDRGSSHYGYTF
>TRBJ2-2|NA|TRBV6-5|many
TGTGCCAGCAAGGCGACAATCCAGAACACCGGGGAGCTGTTTTTT
CASKATIQNTGELFF
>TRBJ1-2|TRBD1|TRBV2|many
TGTGCCAGCAGCAGGGGACAGCTCTATGGCTACACCTTC
CASSRGQLYGYTF
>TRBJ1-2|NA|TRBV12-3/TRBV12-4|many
TGTGCCAGCAGTTTTCGGGGGGCCTATGGCTACACCTTC
CASSFRGAYGYTF
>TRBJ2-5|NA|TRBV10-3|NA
TGTGCCATCAGTGAGACTAGGGAAGAGACCCAGTACTTC
CAISETREETQYF
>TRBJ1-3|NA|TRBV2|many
TGTGCCAGCAGCTCCACCCGTTCGTCTGGAAACACCATATATTTT
CASSSTRSSGNTIYF
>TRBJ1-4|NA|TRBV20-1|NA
TGCAGTGCTAGTGCGGGTGGCGCCGAGGGTGAAAAACTGTTTTTT
CSASAGGAEGEKLFF
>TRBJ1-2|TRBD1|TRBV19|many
TGTGCCAGTAGCTCCAAGGGGGCATACTATGGCTACACCTTC
CASSSKGAYYGYTF
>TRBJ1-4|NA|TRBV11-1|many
TGTGCCAGCAGCTCCATCGACGGACCCTTTAATGAAAAACTGTTTTTT
CASSSIDGPFNEKLFF
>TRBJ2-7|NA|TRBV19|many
TGTGCCAGTAGTATAGCCCCAGGCCCCTACGAGCAGTACTTC
CASSIAPGPYEQYF
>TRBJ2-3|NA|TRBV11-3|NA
TGTGCCAGCAGCTTAATGTCCAGGGGAAGCACAGATACGCAGTATTTT
CASSLMSRGSTDTQYF
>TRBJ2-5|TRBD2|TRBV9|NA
TGCGCCAGCAGTGTCCACTCAGCGGGGGGGCATCAAGAGACCCAGTACTTC
CASSVHSAGGHQETQYF
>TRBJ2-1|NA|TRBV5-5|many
TGTGCCAGCAGCCTGACCGGGACGCTGGAGTTGGTGCAGTTCTTC
CASSLTGTLELVQFF
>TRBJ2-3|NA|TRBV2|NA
TGTGCCGGCCGGGACAGGGTGATTGCGGGGGGAAGCACAGATACGCAGTATTTT
CAGRDRVIAGGSTDTQYF
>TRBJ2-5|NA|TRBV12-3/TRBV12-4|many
TGTGCCAGCAGAGTAGACAGCCGTCAAGAGACCCAGTACTTC
CASRVDSRQETQYF
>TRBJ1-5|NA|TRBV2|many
TGTGCCAGCAGTGGGGGGGCAGGCAATCAGCCCCAGCATTTT
CASSGGAGNQPQHF
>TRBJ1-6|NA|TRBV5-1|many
TGCGCCAGCAGCTTGGACAGGGTCAATAATTCACCCCTCCACTTT
CASSLDRVNNSPLHF
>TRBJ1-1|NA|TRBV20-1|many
TGCAGTGCTAGTGGGTGGACTGAAGCTTTCTTT
CSASGWTEAFF
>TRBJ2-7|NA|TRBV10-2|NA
TGCGCCAGCAGAGAGGGGAACACTGAAGCTTTCGACGAGCAGTACTTC
CASREGNTEAFDEQYF
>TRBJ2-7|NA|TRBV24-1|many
TGTGCCACCAGTGATGGAGGGTTCGACGAGCAGTACTTC
CATSDGGFDEQYF
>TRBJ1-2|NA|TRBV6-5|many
TGTGCCAGCAGCCCCTGGCAGGGCGGGGGGTTCGGCTACACCTTC
CASSPWQGGGFGYTF
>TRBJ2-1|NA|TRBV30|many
TGTGCCTGGAGTGCTGGCTCGTACCTTCGGAATGAGCAGTTCTTC
CAWSAGSYLRNEQFF